Presented here are 2 T cell receptor beta chains from one specimen sequenced in a study of control samples from healthy donors and cancer patients. Repertoires were generated with immunoSEQ multiplex PCR, while TCRdb's copy carries only in-frame clones and drops some. The repertoire includes roughly 130,000 clones, 85% to 95% of them detected once, and more than 1.5% sits in the top ten. The sample comprised PBMCs. Source of these receptors: a man in his fifties or sixties with head and neck cancer.

The gene calls are TRBV7-6 and TRBJ2-3; D may be TRBD2 (5 bases). Germline CDR1 and CDR2: SGHVS and FNYEAQ. The V gene lost 3 bases and the J gene lost 2 bases, with 18 bases spanning the gap. The length of the CDR3 is 17 residues. The CDR3 spells CASSFTLGRADTDTQYF. CDR3 sequence (DNA): TGTGCCAGCAGCTTTACGCTAGGGCGGGCGGACACAGATACGCAGTATTTT.

The CDR3, as DNA: TGTGCCAGCAGTTTAGGTACTGGCTACACCTTC. This gives the protein CASSLGTGYTF. This chain links TRBV6-2 or TRBV6-3 with TRBJ1-2; D remains unclear. The CDR3 loop spans 11 amino acids. Trimming took 4 bases from V and 7 from J, leaving 7 bases between them. Germline CDR1 reads MNHEY; CDR2 reads SVGEGT.